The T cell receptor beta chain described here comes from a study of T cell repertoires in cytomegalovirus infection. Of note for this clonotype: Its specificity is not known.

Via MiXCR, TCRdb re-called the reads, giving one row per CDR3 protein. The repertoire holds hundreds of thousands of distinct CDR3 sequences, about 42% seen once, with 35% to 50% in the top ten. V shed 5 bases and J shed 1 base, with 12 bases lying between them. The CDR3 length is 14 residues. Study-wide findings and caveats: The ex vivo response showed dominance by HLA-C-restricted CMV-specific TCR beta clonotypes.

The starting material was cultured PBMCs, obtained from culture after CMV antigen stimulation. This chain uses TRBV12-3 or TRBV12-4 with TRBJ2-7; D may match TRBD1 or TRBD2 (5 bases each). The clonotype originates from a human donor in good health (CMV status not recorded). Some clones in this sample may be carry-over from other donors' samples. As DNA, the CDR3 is TGTGCCAGCAGTATGAGGGGTCCTTCCTACGAGCAGTACTTC. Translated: CASSMRGPSYEQYF.